This T cell receptor beta chain was sequenced for a study of tumor and adjacent non-tumor tissue in lung cancer. In the study overall: The patients, 10 or so men and about 5 women, were about 30 to 85 with stage I to III disease. The study's findings and limits: Top 100 clones took a larger repertoire share in normal lung.

V was trimmed by 2 bases and J by 6 bases, leaving 15 bases between them. CDR1 and CDR2 from the germline V gene are SGHNT and YENEEA. This CDR3 is 15 amino acids long. TCRbeta libraries were built with three rounds of nested PCR, modified from ARM-PCR. TCRdb re-called the multiplex PCR reads with MiXCR, one entry per CDR3 protein. The sample holds about 100,000 distinct CDR3 sequences, approximately 65% seen once. The template was RNA from unsorted bulk tissue. Distant lung tissue was collected more than 3 cm away from the tumor edge. In this sample, this clonotype is medium-sized. Its cognate antigen is unknown.

The gene calls are TRBV11-3 and TRBJ2-3; tentative D call: TRBD2 (6 bases). This TCR derives from a man aged 25 to 40 with non-small cell lung cancer. Sequencing input: distant non-tumor lung tissue. The CDR3 coding sequence is TGTGCCAGCAGCTTACGTCCAGCGGGTTGGGATACGCAGTATTTT. Protein: CASSLRPAGWDTQYF.